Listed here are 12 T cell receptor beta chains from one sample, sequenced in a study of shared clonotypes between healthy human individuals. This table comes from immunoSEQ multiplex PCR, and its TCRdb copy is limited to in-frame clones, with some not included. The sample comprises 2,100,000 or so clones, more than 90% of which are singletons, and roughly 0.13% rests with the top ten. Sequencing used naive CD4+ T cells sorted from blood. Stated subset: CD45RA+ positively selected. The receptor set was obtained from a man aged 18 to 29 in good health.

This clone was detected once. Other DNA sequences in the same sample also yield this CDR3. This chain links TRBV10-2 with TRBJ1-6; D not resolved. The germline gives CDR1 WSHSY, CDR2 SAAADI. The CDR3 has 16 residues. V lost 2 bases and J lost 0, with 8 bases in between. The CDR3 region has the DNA TGCGCCAGCAGTGAGCTCCCCAGCTCCTATAATTCACCCCTCCACTTT. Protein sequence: CASSELPSSYNSPLHF.

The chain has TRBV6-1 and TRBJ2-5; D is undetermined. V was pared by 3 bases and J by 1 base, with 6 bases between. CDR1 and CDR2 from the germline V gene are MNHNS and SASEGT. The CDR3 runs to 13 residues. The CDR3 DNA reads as TGTGCCAGCAGTGAGTGGGGCCAAGAGACCCAGTACTTC. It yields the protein CASSEWGQETQYF.

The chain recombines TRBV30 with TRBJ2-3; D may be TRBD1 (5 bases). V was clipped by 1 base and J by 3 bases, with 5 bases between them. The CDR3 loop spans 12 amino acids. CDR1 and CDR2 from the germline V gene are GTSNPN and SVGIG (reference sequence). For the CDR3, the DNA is TGTGCCTGGAGTGGACAGACAGATACGCAGTATTTT. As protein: CAWSGQTDTQYF.

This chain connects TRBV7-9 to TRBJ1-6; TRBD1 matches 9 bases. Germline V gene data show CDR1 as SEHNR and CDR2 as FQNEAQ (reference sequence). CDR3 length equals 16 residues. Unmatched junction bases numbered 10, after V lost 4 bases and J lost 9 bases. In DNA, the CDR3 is TGTGCCAGCAGCTCGAGGGACAGGGAATTACCTTCACCCCTCCACTTT. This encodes CASSSRDRELPSPLHF.

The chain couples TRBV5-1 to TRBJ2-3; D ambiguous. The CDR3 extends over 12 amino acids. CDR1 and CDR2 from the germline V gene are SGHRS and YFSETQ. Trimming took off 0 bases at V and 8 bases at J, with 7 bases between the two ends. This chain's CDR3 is CASSLALRTQYF. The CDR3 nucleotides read TGCGCCAGCAGCTTGGCTTTGCGTACGCAGTATTTT. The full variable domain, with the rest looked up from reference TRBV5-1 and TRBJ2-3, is KAGVTQTPRYLIKTRGQQVTLSCSPISGHRSVSWYQQTPGQGLQFLFEYFSETQRNKGNFPGRFSGRQFSNSRSEMNVSTLELGDSALYLCASSLALRTQYFGPGTRLTVL.

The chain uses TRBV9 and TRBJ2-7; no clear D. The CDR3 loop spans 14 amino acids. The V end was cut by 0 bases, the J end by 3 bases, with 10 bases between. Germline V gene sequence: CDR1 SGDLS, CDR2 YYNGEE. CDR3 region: CASSVGPQYYEQYF. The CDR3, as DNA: TGTGCCAGCAGCGTAGGTCCCCAATACTACGAGCAGTACTTC.

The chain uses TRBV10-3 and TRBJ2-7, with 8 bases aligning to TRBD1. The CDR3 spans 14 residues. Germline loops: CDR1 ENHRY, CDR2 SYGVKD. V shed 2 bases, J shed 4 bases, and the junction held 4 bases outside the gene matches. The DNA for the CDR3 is TGTGCCATCAGTGAGCAGGGGGCTAGGTACGAGCAGTACTTC. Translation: CAISEQGARYEQYF.

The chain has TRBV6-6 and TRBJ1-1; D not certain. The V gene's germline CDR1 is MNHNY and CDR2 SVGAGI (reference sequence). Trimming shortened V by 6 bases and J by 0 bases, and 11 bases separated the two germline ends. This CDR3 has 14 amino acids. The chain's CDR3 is CASRPGTLNTEAFF. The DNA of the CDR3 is TGTGCCAGCAGGCCGGGCACTTTGAACACTGAAGCTTTCTTT.

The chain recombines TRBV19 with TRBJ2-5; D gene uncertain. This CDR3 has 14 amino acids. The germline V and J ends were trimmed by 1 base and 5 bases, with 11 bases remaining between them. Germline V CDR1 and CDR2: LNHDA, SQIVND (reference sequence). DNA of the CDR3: TGTGCCAGTAGTATAGGGACCCACACGGAGACCCAGTACTTC. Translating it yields CASSIGTHTETQYF.

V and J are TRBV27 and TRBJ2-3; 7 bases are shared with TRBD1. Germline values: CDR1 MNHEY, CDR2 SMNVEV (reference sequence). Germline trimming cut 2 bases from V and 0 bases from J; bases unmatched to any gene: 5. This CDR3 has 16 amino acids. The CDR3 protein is CASSLPRQGSTDTQYF. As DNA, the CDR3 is TGTGCCAGCAGTTTACCCCGACAGGGTAGCACAGATACGCAGTATTTT.

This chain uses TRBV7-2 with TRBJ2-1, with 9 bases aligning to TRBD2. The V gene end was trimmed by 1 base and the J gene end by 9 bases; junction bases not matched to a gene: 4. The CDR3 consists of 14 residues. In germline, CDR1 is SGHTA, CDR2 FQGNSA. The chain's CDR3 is CASSLGAGGREQFF. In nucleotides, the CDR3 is TGTGCCAGCAGCTTAGGGGCGGGAGGGCGTGAGCAGTTCTTC.

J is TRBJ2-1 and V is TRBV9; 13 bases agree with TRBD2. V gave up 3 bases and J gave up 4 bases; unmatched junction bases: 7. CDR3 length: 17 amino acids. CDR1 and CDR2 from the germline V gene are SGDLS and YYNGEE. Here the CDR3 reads CASSARVGLAGYNEQFF. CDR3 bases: TGTGCCAGCAGCGCACGAGTGGGACTAGCGGGATACAATGAGCAGTTCTTC.